The 18 T cell receptor beta chains given below trace back to one sample, sequenced in a study of human T cells and chemical hapten exposure (dated by TCRdb to the early 2020s). The receptor library was made with RACE. The instrument was a NextSeq 500. TCRdb took the public reads, trimmed them with fastp at Q25, ran MiXCR for clone calling and kept in-frame beta chains. Here each entry gathers all rows of one CDR3 protein and keeps the most common genes and DNA. In this sample the table shows around 110,000 distinct CDR3 sequences, 9.5% to 13% of which occur a single time. Of the sample, over 1.1% falls within the top ten clones. The time point label corresponds to: patch test 1, 2 weeks after DPC sensitization. In the paper's terms, the treatment or condition label means: therapeutic diphenylcyclopropenone sensitization with weekly scalp DPC. Sequences were derived from whole blood, sampled in connection with sensitization to the hapten diphenylcyclopropenone (DPC). Every receptor here comes from a woman aged 45-65 years with alopecia areata. Some clones in this sample may be carry-over from other donors' samples.

The DNA for the CDR3 is TGTGCCAGCAGCCTTGACCCGAGGTACACGAGGGACACTGAAGCTTTCTTT. This codes for CASSLDPRYTRDTEAFF. This rearrangement joins TRBV3-1 to TRBJ1-1; D gene uncertain. The ends were cut back, 4 bases at V and 3 bases at J, with 21 bases in the middle. CDR1 is LGHDT and CDR2 is YNNKEL in the germline V gene (reference sequence). The CDR3 spans 17 residues.

The chain employs TRBV2 and TRBJ1-2, with D unclear. The CDR3 spans 14 residues. With 3 bases removed from V and 5 bases from J, the gap between germline ends came to 13 bases. The germline V gene has CDR1 SNHLY and CDR2 FYNNEI. This CDR3 reads CASSESAARYGYTF. CDR3 coding DNA: TGTGCCAGCAGTGAGTCGGCAGCCCGATATGGCTACACCTTC.

CDR3 coding DNA: TGTGCCAGCAGCTTATTTGCAGGGACCGGGACAGAAGCTTTCTTT. Translation: CASSLFAGTGTEAFF. The chain uses TRBV7-2 and TRBJ1-1; D possibly corresponds to TRBD1 (6 bases). This CDR3 spans 15 amino acids. The V gene lost 2 bases and the J gene lost 8 bases, with 18 bases spanning the gap. In germline, CDR1 is SGHTA, CDR2 FQGNSA. Combining the CDR3 with reference TRBV7-2 and TRBJ1-1 gives the whole variable domain GAGVSQSPSNKVTEKGKDVELRCDPISGHTALYWYRQSLGQGLEFLIYFQGNSAPDKSGLPSDRFSAERTGGSVSTLTIQRTQQEDSAVYLCASSLFAGTGTEAFFGQGTRLTVV.

This sequence joins TRBV20-1 and TRBJ2-1; D may be TRBD2 (5 bases). V dropped 3 bases and J dropped 9 bases, with 15 bases sitting between them. The CDR3 is made up of 13 amino acids. Germline values: CDR1 DFQATT, CDR2 SNEGSKA (reference sequence). CDR3 in DNA: TGCAGTGCTAGCACCCTTTCGGCGGGTGAGCAGTTCTTC. It specifies CSASTLSAGEQFF.

J is TRBJ2-1 and V is TRBV2, with 12 bases matching TRBD2. This CDR3 is 21 amino acids long. Germline trimming cut 0 bases from V and 7 bases from J; bases unmatched to any gene: 19. Germline CDR1 SNHLY, CDR2 FYNNEI. The CDR3 region is CASSEASSQYLRTSGKNEQFF. As DNA, the CDR3 is TGTGCCAGCAGTGAAGCCTCCTCCCAGTACCTAAGGACTAGCGGGAAAAATGAGCAGTTCTTC.

There are many counts of this clonotype. V and J are TRBV10-2 and TRBJ1-1; D gene ambiguous. The CDR3 is 13 residues long. V was pared by 3 bases and J by 0 bases, with 5 bases between. Germline V gives CDR1 WSHSY, CDR2 SAAADI. The CDR3 DNA sequence: TGCGCCAGCAGTGACAACTTGAACACTGAAGCTTTCTTT. Its translation: CASSDNLNTEAFF.

This clonotype was detected many times. The chain employs TRBV10-1 and TRBJ1-5; D uncertain. Deletions cut 4 bases from V and 7 bases from J, with 11 bases between. The CDR3 totals 13 residues. Germline V gene sequence: CDR1 WNHNN, CDR2 SYGVQD (reference sequence). The DNA for the CDR3 is TGCGCCAGCAGTGGTGACGCGCAACAGCCCCAGCATTTT. This sequence encodes CASSGDAQQPQHF.

The chain combines TRBV18 with TRBJ1-1; D is perhaps TRBD1 (5 bases). V lost 3 bases to trimming and J lost 1 base, with 15 bases between them. The CDR3 length is 16 residues. Per the germline V gene, CDR1 is KGHSH and CDR2 is LQKENI. The CDR3 DNA sequence: TGTGCCAGCTCACCGGAGGTCCAGGGAACGAACACTGAAGCTTTCTTT. Protein: CASSPEVQGTNTEAFF.

This clonotype came up a few times. The chain uses TRBV7-2 and TRBJ2-5, with 10 positions matching TRBD2. Per germline, CDR1 SGHTA and CDR2 FQGNSA. The length of the CDR3 is 16 residues. V was clipped by 0 bases and J by 5 bases; unmatched bases: 6. The CDR3 reads CASSLASGGAGETQYF. CDR3 coding DNA: TGTGCCAGCAGCTTAGCGAGCGGGGGGGCCGGGGAGACCCAGTACTTC. The whole variable domain, remainder taken from reference TRBV7-2 and TRBJ2-5, is GAGVSQSPSNKVTEKGKDVELRCDPISGHTALYWYRQSLGQGLEFLIYFQGNSAPDKSGLPSDRFSAERTGGSVSTLTIQRTQQEDSAVYLCASSLASGGAGETQYFGPGTRLLVL.

V gene TRBV27 combines with J gene TRBJ2-7, with 8 bases identical to TRBD1. V lost 6 bases to trimming and J lost 5 bases; unmatched junction nucleotides: 9. The CDR3 loop spans 14 amino acids. Germline-derived CDR1 and CDR2 are MNHEY and SMNVEV (reference sequence). CDR3 in amino acids: CASRYIAGGNEQYF. CDR3 DNA sequence: TGTGCCAGCAGGTACATTGCAGGGGGCAACGAGCAGTACTTC.

Ten or more counts support this clonotype. The rearrangement joins TRBV20-1 to TRBJ1-4; possibly TRBD1 for D (5 bases). Trimming shortened V by 0 bases and J by 3 bases, and 14 bases separated the two germline ends. The CDR3 is 16 amino acids. Germline values: CDR1 DFQATT, CDR2 SNEGSKA (reference sequence). The CDR3 protein is CSARDSGAGANEKLFF. The CDR3, as DNA: TGCAGTGCTAGAGATTCCGGGGCGGGAGCTAATGAAAAACTGTTTTTT.

This clonotype showed up just a few times. V is TRBV5-1 and J is TRBJ2-1; no clear D. The CDR3 covers 16 residues. Germline assignment: CDR1 SGHRS and CDR2 YFSETQ. Trimming took off 0 bases at V and 1 base at J, with 11 bases between the two ends. CDR3: CASSLDSRPSYNEQFF. For the CDR3, the DNA is TGCGCCAGCAGCTTGGATAGCCGCCCGTCCTACAATGAGCAGTTCTTC.

This clonotype came up a few times. The genes are TRBV20-1 and TRBJ2-1; TRBD1 is a possible D gene (8 bases). This CDR3 has 16 residues. Germline V lookup: CDR1 DFQATT, CDR2 SNEGSKA (reference sequence). V was clipped by 5 bases and J by 4 bases, with 21 bases between them. CDR3 sequence (DNA): TGCAGTGCTTCTCAGAGAGACAGGGGACTATACAATGAGCAGTTCTTC. It codes for CSASQRDRGLYNEQFF.

The chain carries TRBV12-3 or TRBV12-4 and TRBJ2-5, with TRBD2 identical over 11 bases. J was trimmed by 5 bases and V by 7 bases; bases with no gene match: 3. The CDR3 covers 13 residues. CDR3 bases: TGTGCCAGCAAGGCTAGCGGGAGGGAGACCCAGTACTTC. Translation: CASKASGRETQYF.

This clonotype was detected ten times or more. This chain connects TRBV7-9 to TRBJ2-3, with TRBD2 identical over 7 bases. Per the germline V gene, CDR1 is SEHNR and CDR2 is FQNEAQ (reference sequence). The CDR3 has 16 residues. Unmatched junction bases numbered 6, after V lost 2 bases and J lost 1 base. The DNA of the CDR3 is TGTGCCAGCAGCTTACAAGGCGGGAGACGCACAGATACGCAGTATTTT. As protein: CASSLQGGRRTDTQYF.

The rearrangement links TRBV2 to TRBJ2-1; D uncertain. The CDR3 contains 13 residues. V was clipped by 0 bases and J by 7 bases, with 7 bases between them. In germline, CDR1 is SNHLY, CDR2 FYNNEI. This CDR3 reads CASSEARTNEQFF. The CDR3 nucleotides are TGTGCCAGCAGTGAAGCCAGAACGAATGAGCAGTTCTTC. Based on the CDR3 plus reference TRBV2 and TRBJ2-1, the full variable domain is EPEVTQTPSHQVTQMGQEVILRCVPISNHLYFYWYRQILGQKVEFLVSFYNNEISEKSEIFDDQFSVERPDGSNFTLKIRSTKLEDSAMYFCASSEARTNEQFFGPGTRLTVL.

This clonotype was picked up many times. The CDR3 DNA follows: TGCAGCGTTCAGGGCCTGGGGAACGAGCAGTACTTC. Amino acids: CSVQGLGNEQYF. The chain joins TRBV29-1 to TRBJ2-7; possible D gene TRBD1, 5 bases. This CDR3 has 12 amino acids. Per the germline V gene, CDR1 is SQVTM and CDR2 is ANQGSEA. Trimming pared 5 bases from V and 5 bases from J, leaving 13 bases between.

This clonotype was seen ten or more times. The chain recombines TRBV5-1 with TRBJ2-2; TRBD1 aligns across 8 bases. The germline V gene has CDR1 SGHRS and CDR2 YFSETQ. V shed 1 base and J 2 bases; nucleotides not matched to a gene: 7. The CDR3 sequence is 17 residues long. The DNA for the CDR3 is TGCGCCAGCAGCTTGCTATTCGGACAGGGCAACACCGGGGAGCTGTTTTTT. This sequence encodes CASSLLFGQGNTGELFF.